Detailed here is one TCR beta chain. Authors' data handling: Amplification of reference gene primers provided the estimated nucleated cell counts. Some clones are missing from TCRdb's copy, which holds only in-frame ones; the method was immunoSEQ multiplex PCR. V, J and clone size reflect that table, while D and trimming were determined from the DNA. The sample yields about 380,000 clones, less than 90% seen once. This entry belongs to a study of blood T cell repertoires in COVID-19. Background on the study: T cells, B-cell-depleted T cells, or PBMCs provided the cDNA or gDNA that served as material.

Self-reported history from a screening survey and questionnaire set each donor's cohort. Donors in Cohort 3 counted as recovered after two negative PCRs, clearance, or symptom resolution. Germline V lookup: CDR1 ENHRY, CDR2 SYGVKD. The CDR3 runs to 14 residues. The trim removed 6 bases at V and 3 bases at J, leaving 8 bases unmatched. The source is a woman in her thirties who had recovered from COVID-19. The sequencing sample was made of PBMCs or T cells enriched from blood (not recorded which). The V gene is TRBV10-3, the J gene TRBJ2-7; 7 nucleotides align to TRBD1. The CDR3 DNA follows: TGTGCCATCAGCCTGACAGGGTCCCACTACGAGCAGTACTTC. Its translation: CAISLTGSHYEQYF.